Listed below are T cell receptor beta chains from one sample, sequenced in a study of control samples from healthy donors and cancer patients. TCRdb's copy holds only in-frame clones and misses some; the assay was immunoSEQ multiplex PCR. The table records about 35,000 clones, approximately 93% of them present only once. The sequenced sample consisted of PBMCs. The receptors were sampled from a man aged 35-49 years with colorectal cancer. Each CDR3 is given with its conserved first and last residue. D genes are given only for firm matches. Size is omitted from some rows. Given values are once, few, many or a class for expanded clones.

cdr3_nt: TGTGCCAGCAGCCCCGGGACAGGGGGCGTCGCTGGCTACACCTTC
cdr3_aa: CASSPGTGGVAGYTF
clone_size: NA
d_call: TRBD1
j_call: TRBJ1-2
v_call: TRBV7-9

cdr3_nt: TGCGCCAGCAGCTACCAGGGGGGTTTCTCTGGGGCCAACGTCCTGACTTTC
cdr3_aa: CASSYQGGFSGANVLTF
clone_size: NA
d_call: NA
j_call: TRBJ2-6
v_call: TRBV5-1

cdr3_nt: TGTGCCAGCAGTTTGTTAAGAGGCGAGCAGTACTTC
cdr3_aa: CASSLLRGEQYF
clone_size: NA
d_call: NA
j_call: TRBJ2-7
v_call: TRBV6-5

cdr3_nt: TGTGCCAGCAGCTTAGACCGGACTGAAGCTTTCTTT
cdr3_aa: CASSLDRTEAFF
clone_size: once
d_call: NA
j_call: TRBJ1-1
v_call: TRBV7-9

cdr3_nt: TGTGCCAGTAACGGGGCCCCGGGATCTAAGGACAGTCAGCCCCAGCATTTT
cdr3_aa: CASNGAPGSKDSQPQHF
clone_size: NA
d_call: NA
j_call: TRBJ1-5
v_call: TRBV19

cdr3_nt: TGTGCCAGCAGTCGGACTACAACAGGGGCAACTAATGAAAAACTGTTTTTT
cdr3_aa: CASSRTTTGATNEKLFF
clone_size: once
d_call: TRBD1
j_call: TRBJ1-4
v_call: TRBV5-5

cdr3_nt: TGTGCCAGCAGTGAGACGTGGAGGAACACTGAAGCTTTCTTT
cdr3_aa: CASSETWRNTEAFF
clone_size: NA
d_call: NA
j_call: TRBJ1-1
v_call: TRBV6-1

cdr3_nt: TGTGCCAGCAGCTCCCAAGGGGGGATGGAGACCCAGTACTTC
cdr3_aa: CASSSQGGMETQYF
clone_size: few
d_call: NA
j_call: TRBJ2-5
v_call: TRBV5-5

cdr3_nt: TGCAGCGCAACCGGGAACATGAACACTGAAGCTTTCTTT
cdr3_aa: CSATGNMNTEAFF
clone_size: NA
d_call: NA
j_call: TRBJ1-1
v_call: TRBV29-1

cdr3_nt: TGCGCCAGCAGCCCACACGGCGGGGGGCCTGACAATGAGCAGTTCTTC
cdr3_aa: CASSPHGGGPDNEQFF
clone_size: NA
d_call: TRBD2
j_call: TRBJ2-1
v_call: TRBV4-1

cdr3_nt: TGTGCCAGCACCCGACAAACGAACACTGAAGCTTTCTTT
cdr3_aa: CASTRQTNTEAFF
clone_size: NA
d_call: NA
j_call: TRBJ1-1
v_call: TRBV12-3/TRBV12-4

cdr3_nt: TGTGCCAGTAGCCCTTGGGCTAGCGGGGCCGTTGGTGAGCAGTTCTTC
cdr3_aa: CASSPWASGAVGEQFF
clone_size: NA
d_call: TRBD2
j_call: TRBJ2-1
v_call: TRBV19

cdr3_nt: TGCGCCAGCTACGAGGGGAACGAGCAGTACTTC
cdr3_aa: CASYEGNEQYF
clone_size: NA
d_call: NA
j_call: TRBJ2-7
v_call: TRBV5-1

cdr3_nt: TGTGCCAGCAGCTTGGGACAGCGTAACGAGCAGTACTTC
cdr3_aa: CASSLGQRNEQYF
clone_size: NA
d_call: TRBD1
j_call: TRBJ2-7
v_call: TRBV7-2

cdr3_nt: TGTGCCAGCTCGTCCGCGGGGGTTGATCAGCCCCAGCATTTT
cdr3_aa: CASSSAGVDQPQHF
clone_size: once
d_call: NA
j_call: TRBJ1-5
v_call: TRBV18

cdr3_nt: TGTGCCAGTAGTAAGTACTCCTACAATGAGCAGTTCTTC
cdr3_aa: CASSKYSYNEQFF
clone_size: NA
d_call: NA
j_call: TRBJ2-1
v_call: TRBV19

cdr3_nt: TGCAGCGTCGCAGTAGCGGGGGGGCAGGTGACCCAGTACTTC
cdr3_aa: CSVAVAGGQVTQYF
clone_size: NA
d_call: TRBD2
j_call: TRBJ2-5
v_call: TRBV29-1

cdr3_nt: TGTGCCAGCAGCCAGCTCGGGACAAGCAGCAATCAGCCCCAGCATTTT
cdr3_aa: CASSQLGTSSNQPQHF
clone_size: NA
d_call: NA
j_call: TRBJ1-5
v_call: TRBV7-2

cdr3_nt: TGTGCCAGCAGCCAAGCCACAGGGGCCAGGGAGACCCAGTACTTC
cdr3_aa: CASSQATGARETQYF
clone_size: NA
d_call: TRBD1
j_call: TRBJ2-5
v_call: TRBV3-1/TRBV3-2

cdr3_nt: TGCGCCAGCAGTAGGGGCGGGGCGAACACCGGGGAGCTGTTTTTT
cdr3_aa: CASSRGGANTGELFF
clone_size: NA
d_call: NA
j_call: TRBJ2-2
v_call: TRBV5-1

cdr3_nt: TGTGCCAGCTCACCTGGGGAGAGCTATGGCTACACCTTC
cdr3_aa: CASSPGESYGYTF
clone_size: NA
d_call: NA
j_call: TRBJ1-2
v_call: TRBV18

cdr3_nt: TGTGCCAGCAGTTTCCAAGAGAACACTGAAGCTTTCTTT
cdr3_aa: CASSFQENTEAFF
clone_size: NA
d_call: NA
j_call: TRBJ1-1
v_call: TRBV12-3/TRBV12-4

cdr3_nt: TGTGCCAGCAGCTTGGGGGACAGGGTTGGAAACACCATATATTTT
cdr3_aa: CASSLGDRVGNTIYF
clone_size: NA
d_call: TRBD1
j_call: TRBJ1-3
v_call: TRBV5-6

cdr3_nt: TGCGCCAGCAGTCGAGTCGAGCGGGGCGGAGAGACCCAGTACTTC
cdr3_aa: CASSRVERGGETQYF
clone_size: NA
d_call: TRBD2
j_call: TRBJ2-5
v_call: TRBV5-1

cdr3_nt: TGTGCCAGCAGCTTACAACAGGGGGCCTACAATGAGCAGTTCTTC
cdr3_aa: CASSLQQGAYNEQFF
clone_size: NA
d_call: TRBD1
j_call: TRBJ2-1
v_call: TRBV7-3

cdr3_nt: TGTGCCAGCTCACCAAAGGCGGGACAGTCCTATAATTCACCCCTCCACTTT
cdr3_aa: CASSPKAGQSYNSPLHF
clone_size: NA
d_call: TRBD1
j_call: TRBJ1-6
v_call: TRBV18

cdr3_nt: TGTGCCAGCTCACCAGTTACAGGGGAAGATACGCAGTATTTT
cdr3_aa: CASSPVTGEDTQYF
clone_size: NA
d_call: TRBD1
j_call: TRBJ2-3
v_call: TRBV18

cdr3_nt: TGTGCCTGGAGTGGGGACAGGGCCTACGAGCAGTACTTC
cdr3_aa: CAWSGDRAYEQYF
clone_size: NA
d_call: TRBD1
j_call: TRBJ2-7
v_call: TRBV30

cdr3_nt: TGTGCCAGCAGAACAGGGGAAAGTTCACCCCTCCACTTT
cdr3_aa: CASRTGESSPLHF
clone_size: NA
d_call: TRBD1
j_call: TRBJ1-6
v_call: TRBV2

cdr3_nt: TGCGCCAGCAGCCCGGAGAGCTATAGCCAAGAGACCCAGTACTTC
cdr3_aa: CASSPESYSQETQYF
clone_size: NA
d_call: NA
j_call: TRBJ2-5
v_call: TRBV5-1

cdr3_nt: TGTGCCAGTAGTGTACTGGGACAGACAACCTCCTACGAGCAGTACTTC
cdr3_aa: CASSVLGQTTSYEQYF
clone_size: NA
d_call: TRBD1
j_call: TRBJ2-7
v_call: TRBV19

cdr3_nt: TGCGCCAGCAGCTTCGCTAGCGGGGGCCCGGCTGAGCAGTTCTTC
cdr3_aa: CASSFASGGPAEQFF
clone_size: few
d_call: TRBD2
j_call: TRBJ2-1
v_call: TRBV5-1

cdr3_nt: TGTGCCAGCAGCCGACAAGGCGGCGAGCAGTACTTC
cdr3_aa: CASSRQGGEQYF
clone_size: NA
d_call: NA
j_call: TRBJ2-7
v_call: TRBV7-9

cdr3_nt: TGTGCCAGCAGTTCCGGGAGAACCTCTGGAAACACCATATATTTT
cdr3_aa: CASSSGRTSGNTIYF
clone_size: NA
d_call: NA
j_call: TRBJ1-3
v_call: TRBV6-5

cdr3_nt: TGTGCCAGCTCACAGCGGGGAGTGAATGAGCAGTTCTTC
cdr3_aa: CASSQRGVNEQFF
clone_size: NA
d_call: TRBD2
j_call: TRBJ2-1
v_call: TRBV27

cdr3_nt: TGTGCCAGCAGCCAAGATTGGTCAGGGACAAACTATGGCTACACCTTC
cdr3_aa: CASSQDWSGTNYGYTF
clone_size: NA
d_call: NA
j_call: TRBJ1-2
v_call: TRBV3-1/TRBV3-2

cdr3_nt: TGTGCCAGCAGCGAGTGGGGCGGGGGACTGTACAATGAGCAGTTCTTC
cdr3_aa: CASSEWGGGLYNEQFF
clone_size: NA
d_call: TRBD2
j_call: TRBJ2-1
v_call: TRBV9

cdr3_nt: TGCGCCAGCAGCCAAGGGGACTCAAACACCGGGGAGCTGTTTTTT
cdr3_aa: CASSQGDSNTGELFF
clone_size: NA
d_call: NA
j_call: TRBJ2-2
v_call: TRBV4-3

cdr3_nt: TGTGCCAGCAGTGTTTACGGGCCTAGCGGGGGTAATGAGCAGTTCTTC
cdr3_aa: CASSVYGPSGGNEQFF
clone_size: NA
d_call: TRBD2
j_call: TRBJ2-1
v_call: TRBV2

cdr3_nt: TGCGCCAGCAGCTTTTCGGAGGGAAAAAGCTCCTACGAGCAGTACTTC
cdr3_aa: CASSFSEGKSSYEQYF
clone_size: NA
d_call: NA
j_call: TRBJ2-7
v_call: TRBV5-1

cdr3_nt: TGTGCCTGGAGTGGTTCGGAAAAACTGTTTTTT
cdr3_aa: CAWSGSEKLFF
clone_size: NA
d_call: NA
j_call: TRBJ1-4
v_call: TRBV30

cdr3_nt: TGTGCCAGCAGCACCAGACAGGGGGCCGGGGAGCTGTTTTTT
cdr3_aa: CASSTRQGAGELFF
clone_size: NA
d_call: TRBD1
j_call: TRBJ2-2
v_call: TRBV5-4

cdr3_nt: TGTGCCAGCAGCTTGCGGGGGTGGACTGGGGTAGGGAATGAGCAGTTCTTC
cdr3_aa: CASSLRGWTGVGNEQFF
clone_size: once
d_call: NA
j_call: TRBJ2-1
v_call: TRBV5-4

cdr3_nt: TGCGCCAGCAGCCAAGAGGGGGTTTCGGGTTCACCCCTCCACTTT
cdr3_aa: CASSQEGVSGSPLHF
clone_size: NA
d_call: NA
j_call: TRBJ1-6
v_call: TRBV4-1

cdr3_nt: TGTGCCAGCAGCTTAGGGGCAGGGCTGGAGGAGACCCAGTACTTC
cdr3_aa: CASSLGAGLEETQYF
clone_size: NA
d_call: NA
j_call: TRBJ2-5
v_call: TRBV11-2

cdr3_nt: TGTGCCAGCAGCCACAGGGGAGTGAGGACCAAAAACATTCAGTACTTC
cdr3_aa: CASSHRGVRTKNIQYF
clone_size: NA
d_call: TRBD1
j_call: TRBJ2-4
v_call: TRBV13

cdr3_nt: TGTGCCAGCAGCCCGACAGGACAGGGGACCGGGGAGCTGTTTTTT
cdr3_aa: CASSPTGQGTGELFF
clone_size: NA
d_call: TRBD1
j_call: TRBJ2-2
v_call: TRBV7-6

cdr3_nt: TGTGCCAGCAGTGGACCCCGTGACAGGGGGCTGTCTGGGGCCAACGTCCTGACTTTC
cdr3_aa: CASSGPRDRGLSGANVLTF
clone_size: NA
d_call: TRBD1
j_call: TRBJ2-6
v_call: TRBV2

cdr3_nt: TGTGCCAGCAGCCTTTCAGGGCAGGTCTCCTACGAGCAGTACTTC
cdr3_aa: CASSLSGQVSYEQYF
clone_size: once
d_call: NA
j_call: TRBJ2-7
v_call: TRBV27

cdr3_nt: TGTGCCAGCAGCTTGGGATCCTCCTACAATGAGCAGTTCTTC
cdr3_aa: CASSLGSSYNEQFF
clone_size: NA
d_call: NA
j_call: TRBJ2-1
v_call: TRBV7-2

cdr3_nt: TGCGCCAGCAGTCAGGGCCGTCGCTTTAACTATGGCTACACCTTC
cdr3_aa: CASSQGRRFNYGYTF
clone_size: NA
d_call: NA
j_call: TRBJ1-2
v_call: TRBV23-1

cdr3_nt: TGTGCCAGCAGCCCTCGGACAGGACACAATGAGCAGTTCTTC
cdr3_aa: CASSPRTGHNEQFF
clone_size: NA
d_call: TRBD1
j_call: TRBJ2-1
v_call: TRBV7-9

cdr3_nt: TGTGCCAGCAGTTACGACCGGGACACCTATAACACTGAAGCTTTCTTT
cdr3_aa: CASSYDRDTYNTEAFF
clone_size: NA
d_call: NA
j_call: TRBJ1-1
v_call: TRBV6-6

cdr3_nt: TGTGCCTGGAGCGACGTAAGTCAGCAGTACTTC
cdr3_aa: CAWSDVSQQYF
clone_size: NA
d_call: NA
j_call: TRBJ2-7
v_call: TRBV30